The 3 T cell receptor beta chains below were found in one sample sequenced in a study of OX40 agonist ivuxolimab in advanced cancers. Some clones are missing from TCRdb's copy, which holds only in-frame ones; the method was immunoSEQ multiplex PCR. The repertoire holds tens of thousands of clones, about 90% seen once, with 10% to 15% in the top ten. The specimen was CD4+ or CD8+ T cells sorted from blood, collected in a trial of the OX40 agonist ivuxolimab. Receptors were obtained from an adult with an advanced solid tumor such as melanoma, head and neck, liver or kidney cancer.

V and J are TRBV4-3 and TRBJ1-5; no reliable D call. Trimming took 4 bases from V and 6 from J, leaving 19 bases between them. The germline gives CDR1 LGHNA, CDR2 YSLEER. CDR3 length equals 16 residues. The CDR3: CASSPQIGESSQPQHF. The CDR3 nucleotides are TGCGCCAGCAGCCCCCAAATCGGAGAAAGCTCTCAGCCCCAGCATTTT.

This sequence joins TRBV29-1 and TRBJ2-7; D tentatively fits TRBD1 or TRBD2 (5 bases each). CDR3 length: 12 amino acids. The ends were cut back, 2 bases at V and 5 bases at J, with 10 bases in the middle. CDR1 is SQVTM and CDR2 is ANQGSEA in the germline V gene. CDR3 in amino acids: CSVEKQGDEQYF. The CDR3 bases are TGCAGCGTTGAAAAGCAGGGAGACGAGCAGTACTTC.

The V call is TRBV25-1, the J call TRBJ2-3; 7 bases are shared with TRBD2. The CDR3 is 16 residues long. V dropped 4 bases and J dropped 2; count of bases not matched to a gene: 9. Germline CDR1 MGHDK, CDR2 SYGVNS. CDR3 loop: CASSVPTSRFTDTQYF. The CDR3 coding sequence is TGTGCCAGCAGTGTGCCGACTAGCCGCTTCACAGATACGCAGTATTTT.